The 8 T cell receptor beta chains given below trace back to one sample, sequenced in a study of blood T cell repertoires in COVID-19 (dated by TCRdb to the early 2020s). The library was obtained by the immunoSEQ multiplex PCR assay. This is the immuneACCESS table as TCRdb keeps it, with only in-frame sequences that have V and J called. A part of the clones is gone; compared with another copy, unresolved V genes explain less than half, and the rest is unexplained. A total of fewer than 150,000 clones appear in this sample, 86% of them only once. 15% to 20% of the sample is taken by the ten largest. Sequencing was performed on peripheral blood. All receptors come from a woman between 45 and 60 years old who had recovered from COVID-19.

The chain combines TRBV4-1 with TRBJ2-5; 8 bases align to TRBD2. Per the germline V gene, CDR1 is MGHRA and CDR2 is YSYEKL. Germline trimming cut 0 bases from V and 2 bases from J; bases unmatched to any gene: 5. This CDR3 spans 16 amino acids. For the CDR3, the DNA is TGCGCCAGCAGCCAAGATTCGCGGGGGGCACAAGAGACCCAGTACTTC. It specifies CASSQDSRGAQETQYF.

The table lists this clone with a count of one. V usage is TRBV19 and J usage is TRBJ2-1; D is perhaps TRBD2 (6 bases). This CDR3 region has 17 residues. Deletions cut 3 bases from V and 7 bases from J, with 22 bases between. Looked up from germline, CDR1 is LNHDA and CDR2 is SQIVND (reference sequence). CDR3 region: CASSMSGSGTLQNEQFF. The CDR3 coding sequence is TGTGCCAGTAGTATGTCTGGTAGCGGAACTTTACAGAATGAGCAGTTCTTC. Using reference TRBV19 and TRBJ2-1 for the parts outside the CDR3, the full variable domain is DGGITQSPKYLFRKEGQNVTLSCEQNLNHDAMYWYRQDPGQGLRLIYYSQIVNDFQKGDIAEGYSVSREKKESFPLTVTSAQKNPTAFYLCASSMSGSGTLQNEQFFGPGTRLTVL.

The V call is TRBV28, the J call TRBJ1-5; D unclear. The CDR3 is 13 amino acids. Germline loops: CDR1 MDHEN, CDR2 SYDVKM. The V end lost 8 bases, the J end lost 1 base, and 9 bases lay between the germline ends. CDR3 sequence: CASGGGSNQPQHF. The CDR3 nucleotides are TGTGCCAGCGGTGGCGGGAGCAATCAGCCCCAGCATTTT.

The CDR3 DNA reads TGTGCCAGCAGGCCGACTAGCGGGGGGGCGTACAATGAGCAGTTCTTC. Translating gives CASRPTSGGAYNEQFF. The chain has TRBV5-8 and TRBJ2-1; 14 nucleotides match TRBD2. With V trimmed by 5 bases and J by 4 bases, 5 bases remained unmatched. CDR3 length: 16 residues. Germline V lookup: CDR1 SGHTS, CDR2 YDEGEE. Together with reference TRBV5-8 and TRBJ2-1, the CDR3 gives the full variable domain: EAGVTQSPTHLIKTRGQQATLRCSPISGHTSVYWYQQALGLGLQFLLWYDEGEERNRGNFPPRFSGRQFPNYSSELNVNALELEDSALYLCASRPTSGGAYNEQFFGPGTRLTVL.

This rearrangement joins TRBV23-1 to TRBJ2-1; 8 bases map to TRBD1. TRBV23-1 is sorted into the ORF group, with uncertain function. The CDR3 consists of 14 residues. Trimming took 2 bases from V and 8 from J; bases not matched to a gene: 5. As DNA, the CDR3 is TGCGCCAGCAGTCAAGGCAGGGGGCGGGATGAGCAGTTCTTC. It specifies CASSQGRGRDEQFF.

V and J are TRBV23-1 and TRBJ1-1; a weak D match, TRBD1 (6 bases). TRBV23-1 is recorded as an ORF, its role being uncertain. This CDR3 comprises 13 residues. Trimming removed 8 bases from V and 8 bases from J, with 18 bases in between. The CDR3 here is CASPPDSTREAFF. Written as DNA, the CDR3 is TGCGCCAGCCCGCCGGACAGTACCCGCGAAGCTTTCTTT.

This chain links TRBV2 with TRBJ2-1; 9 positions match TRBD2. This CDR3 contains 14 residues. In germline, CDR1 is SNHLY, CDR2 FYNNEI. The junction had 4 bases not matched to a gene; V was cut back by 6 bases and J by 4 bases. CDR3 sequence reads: CASRLAGPYNEQFF. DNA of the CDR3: TGTGCCAGCAGACTAGCGGGCCCATACAATGAGCAGTTCTTC.

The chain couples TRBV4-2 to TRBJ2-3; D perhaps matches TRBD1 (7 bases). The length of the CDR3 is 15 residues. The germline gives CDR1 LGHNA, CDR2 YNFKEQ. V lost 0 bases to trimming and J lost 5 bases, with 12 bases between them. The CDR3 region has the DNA TGTGCCAGCAGCCAAGAGGGGCAGGGGGGAGATACGCAGTATTTT. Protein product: CASSQEGQGGDTQYF.